The source of this T cell receptor beta chain is a study of CD8 T cells in ankylosing spondylitis. A word on this clonotype: The antigen remains undetermined.

TCR beta libraries were made by quantitative 5'-RACE with molecular barcodes. A single record per CDR3 protein comes from TCRdb applying MiXCR to the 5' RACE reads. The data show about 90,000 distinct CDR3 sequences, with roughly 10% seen just once and about 31% held by the top ten. Germline CDR1 is GTSNPN and CDR2 is SVGIG (reference sequence). Trimming left V 2 bases short and J 5 bases short, with 12 bases between. The CDR3 spans 13 residues. Whole-study findings and limits: Ankylosing spondylitis blood seemed to carry a telltale TCR beta motif made of several highly homologous variants. Reactive arthritis synovial fluid and blood were previously reported to contain some motif variants. CD8+ disease-linked clones were present at relatively low frequencies in blood. Disease-associated clones were reportedly significantly overrepresented in matched ankylosing spondylitis synovial fluid.

Sequenced: blood, either unsorted or a sorted T cell fraction (not recorded which). The rearrangement uses TRBV30 and TRBJ1-2; D ambiguous. This clonotype was obtained from a male donor with ankylosing spondylitis. In DNA, the CDR3 is TGTGCCTGGAGTATAGGCATTGGTTATGGCTACACCTTC. Amino acid sequence: CAWSIGIGYGYTF. The full variable domain, with the rest looked up from reference TRBV30 and TRBJ1-2, is SQTIHQWPATLVQPVGSPLSLECTVEGTSNPNLYWYRQAAGRGLQLLFYSVGIGQISSEVPQNLSASRPQDRQFILSSKKLLLSDSGFYLCAWSIGIGYGYTFGSGTRLTVV.